Presented here are 7 T cell receptor beta chains from one specimen sequenced in a study of radiotherapy plus CTLA-4 blockade in lung cancer listed by TCRdb under 2018. The library was obtained by the immunoSEQ multiplex PCR assay. Entries here come from immuneACCESS through TCRdb and include only in-frame sequences with V and J called. Some clones fail to appear in such tables; in the studies checked, an unresolved V gene covers under half of the shortfall, and the cause of the remainder is unknown. The sample yields about 80,000 clones; over 70% were counted once. The biggest ten clones account for roughly 20% of the sample. Sample: peripheral blood, taken from a patient treated with radiotherapy plus ipilimumab. These receptors were obtained from a human donor with non-small cell lung cancer whose response to radiotherapy plus ipilimumab could not be evaluated. Some clones in this sample may be carry-over from other donors' samples.

The J gene is TRBJ2-2, the V gene TRBV7-2; TRBD1 aligns across 9 bases. Trimming took 0 bases from V and 6 from J; bases not matched to a gene: 5. Germline CDR1 reads SGHTA; CDR2 reads FQGNSA. The CDR3 length is 16 residues. The CDR3 sequence: CASSLAWTGVPGELFF. In nucleotides, the CDR3 is TGTGCCAGCAGCTTAGCGTGGACAGGGGTGCCCGGGGAGCTGTTTTTT.

This clone has a handful of counts. The V call is TRBV4-1, the J call TRBJ1-1; TRBD1 aligns across 7 bases. Germline-derived CDR1 and CDR2 are MGHRA and YSYEKL. V shed 3 bases, J shed 1 base, and the junction held 2 bases outside the gene matches. The length of the CDR3 is 14 residues. The CDR3 sequence: CASSQGQRNTEAFF. CDR3 DNA sequence: TGCGCCAGCAGCCAGGGACAGCGGAACACTGAAGCTTTCTTT.

CDR3 in amino acids: CASSLSDYYGYTF. The CDR3 bases are TGTGCCAGCAGTTTATCCGACTATTATGGCTACACCTTC. The rearrangement uses TRBV28 and TRBJ1-2; D is ambiguous. This CDR3 is 13 amino acids long. V was clipped by 1 base and J by 5 bases, with 8 bases between them. Germline lookup yields CDR1 MDHEN and CDR2 SYDVKM.

V and J are TRBV6-5 and TRBJ1-1; 7 positions match TRBD1. V lost 2 bases and J lost 8; bases outside the gene matches: 5. Germline lookup yields CDR1 MNHEY and CDR2 SVGAGI. There are 13 residues in the CDR3. The CDR3 DNA reads TGTGCCAGCAGTTACCTGGACAGGATAGAAGCTTTCTTT. Encoded protein: CASSYLDRIEAFF.

This clone has a handful of counts. The chain has TRBV7-8 and TRBJ2-7; D is uncertain. Trimming stripped 5 bases from V and 0 bases from J, with 11 bases between. Germline values: CDR1 SGHVS, CDR2 FQNEAQ. The CDR3 is made up of 14 amino acids. CDR3 residues: CASSPWASSYEQYF. For the CDR3, the DNA is TGTGCCAGCAGCCCCTGGGCCAGCTCCTACGAGCAGTACTTC.

The chain recombines TRBV10-3 with TRBJ2-1; maybe TRBD1 (6 bases). Per the germline V gene, CDR1 is ENHRY and CDR2 is SYGVKD. Trimming left V 6 bases short and J 0 bases short, with 12 bases between. The CDR3 totals 15 residues. In DNA, the CDR3 is TGTGCCATCAGGAGGGACATGAGCTCCTACAATGAGCAGTTCTTC. Protein: CAIRRDMSSYNEQFF.

This chain uses TRBV11-3 with TRBJ2-3, with 8 bases identical to TRBD2. From germline, CDR1 is SGHNT and CDR2 YENEEA. This CDR3 region has 15 residues. The junction had 3 bases not matched to a gene; V was cut back by 4 bases and J by 0 bases. This chain's CDR3 is CASSSSGSSTDTQYF. In DNA, the CDR3 is TGTGCCAGCAGCTCTAGCGGGTCTAGCACAGATACGCAGTATTTT.